Shown below are 32 T cell receptor beta chains from a single sample sequenced in a study of response to subunit inactivated influenza vaccine. TCRdb re-analysed the RT-PCR reads in MiXCR, keeping a single row per CDR3 protein. The data show about 540,000 distinct CDR3 sequences, around 21% seen once. The data were also submitted as part of a second study, on T cells expressing NK-cell markers. That investigation notes: Beta-chain TCR cDNA was generated via 5'RACE template switching with UMIs.

The sample here was CD4+ T cells sorted from PBMCs, taken less than 13 days after vaccination. The receptors were sampled from a man over 45 who received an inactivated influenza vaccine.

The chain is built from TRBV4-1 and TRBJ2-7, with D unclear. In germline, CDR1 is MGHRA, CDR2 YSYEKL. The V and J ends lost 0 bases and 5 bases respectively, with 8 bases between them. This CDR3 region has 13 residues. The CDR3 spells CASSQESWDEQYF. The CDR3 DNA reads as TGCGCCAGCAGCCAAGAGAGCTGGGACGAGCAGTACTTC.

The rearrangement uses TRBV20-1 and TRBJ1-5; 8 bases are a match to TRBD1. The V and J ends lost 0 bases and 7 bases, in that order; junction bases with no gene match: 5. The CDR3 spans 14 residues. Germline V gene data show CDR1 as DFQATT and CDR2 as SNEGSKA (reference sequence). Here the CDR3 reads CSARDDRGGQPQHF. The CDR3 bases are TGCAGTGCTAGAGATGACAGGGGAGGCCAGCCCCAGCATTTT.

The chain combines TRBV9 with TRBJ2-3, with 7 bases matching TRBD2. The V gene end was trimmed by 6 bases and the J gene end by 2 bases; junction bases not matched to a gene: 12. The CDR3 runs 16 residues. CDR1 and CDR2 from the germline V gene are SGDLS and YYNGEE. The CDR3 bases are TGTGCCAGCACCGACCACCGGACTAGTACCACAGATACGCAGTATTTT. Amino acids: CASTDHRTSTTDTQYF.

This clonotype was observed many times. The rearrangement links TRBV29-1 to TRBJ2-3, with TRBD2 identical over 11 bases. The CDR3 has 13 amino acids. Germline loops: CDR1 SQVTM, CDR2 ANQGSEA. Trimming at V came to 7 bases and at J to 8 bases, leaving 8 bases not matched to a gene. CDR3 region: CSAGGTSGGTQYF. DNA of the CDR3: TGCAGCGCCGGGGGGACTAGCGGAGGTACGCAGTATTTT.

The rearrangement uses TRBV5-1 and TRBJ2-2; D is undetermined. Trimming cost V 7 bases and J 2 bases, with 9 bases left between them. Germline CDR1 and CDR2: SGHRS and YFSETQ. The CDR3 is 13 residues long. In DNA form, the CDR3 reads TGCGCCAGCGGGCAGTTTAACACCGGGGAGCTGTTTTTT. Protein sequence: CASGQFNTGELFF. Using reference TRBV5-1 and TRBJ2-2 for the parts outside the CDR3, the full variable domain is KAGVTQTPRYLIKTRGQQVTLSCSPISGHRSVSWYQQTPGQGLQFLFEYFSETQRNKGNFPGRFSGRQFSNSRSEMNVSTLELGDSALYLCASGQFNTGELFFGEGSRLTVL.

CDR3 residues: CASSLTSGKGEQFF. The DNA for the CDR3 is TGTGCCAGCAGTTTGACTAGCGGGAAAGGTGAGCAGTTCTTC. J is TRBJ2-1 and V is TRBV12-3 or TRBV12-4; 11 positions agree with TRBD2. The CDR3 spans 14 residues. With 3 bases clipped from V and 9 bases from J, the junction kept 4 bases outside the gene matches.

This clonotype has only a few counts. The chain recombines TRBV7-9 with TRBJ2-1; 10 positions match TRBD1. The CDR3 has 17 residues. Germline V lookup: CDR1 SEHNR, CDR2 FQNEAQ (reference sequence). Trimming at V came to 4 bases and at J to 6 bases, leaving 12 bases not matched to a gene. The CDR3 here is CASSSARGGQGFNEQFF. The DNA of the CDR3 is TGTGCCAGCAGCTCGGCTAGGGGGGGACAGGGGTTCAATGAGCAGTTCTTC.

The chain has TRBV20-1 and TRBJ2-1, with a possible D match to TRBD2 (6 bases). The length of the CDR3 is 18 residues. The germline CDR1 and CDR2 sequences are DFQATT and SNEGSKA (reference sequence). Trimming cost V 1 base and J 4 bases, with 23 bases left between them. The CDR3 DNA is TGCAGTGCTAGAGCCTCCTGGGGGGTAGCCAGGACTTACAATGAGCAGTTCTTC. Its protein is CSARASWGVARTYNEQFF.

This clonotype came up a few times. V usage is TRBV2 and J usage is TRBJ2-3, with D possibly matching TRBD1 (6 bases). Between the trimmed V and J ends, which lost 6 bases and 0 bases, there was a span of 13 bases. The germline V gene has CDR1 SNHLY and CDR2 FYNNEI. The CDR3 spans 15 residues. CDR3 residues: CASRTGQRSTDTQYF. The DNA for the CDR3 is TGTGCCAGCAGGACTGGACAGCGGAGCACAGATACGCAGTATTTT.

The table lists this clonotype with many counts. V usage is TRBV6-5 and J usage is TRBJ2-7; D is uncertain. The CDR3 spans 12 residues. Germline CDR1 MNHEY, CDR2 SVGAGI. Trimming removed 8 bases at V and 0 bases at J, with 8 bases between. The CDR3 protein is CASGHSSYEQYF. The CDR3 coding sequence is TGTGCCAGCGGGCACTCCTCCTACGAGCAGTACTTC.

The chain has TRBV12-3 or TRBV12-4 and TRBJ1-4; 10 nucleotides match TRBD1. CDR3 length: 14 amino acids. V shed 3 bases and J 7 bases; nucleotides not matched to a gene: 2. The CDR3 DNA reads TGTGCCAGCAGTTTGACAGGGGGCGTTGAAAAACTGTTTTTT. Its protein product is CASSLTGGVEKLFF.

The rearrangement links TRBV20-1 to TRBJ2-1; 11 bases agree with TRBD2. This CDR3 is 18 amino acids long. V gave up 1 base and J gave up 0 bases; unmatched junction bases: 8. The germline V gene has CDR1 DFQATT and CDR2 SNEGSKA (reference sequence). DNA for the CDR3: TGCAGTGCTAGAGGATTAGCGGGAGGGACAAACTCCTACAATGAGCAGTTCTTC. It encodes CSARGLAGGTNSYNEQFF.

The rearrangement joins TRBV2 to TRBJ2-7; D possibly corresponds to TRBD1 (5 bases). Germline assignment: CDR1 SNHLY and CDR2 FYNNEI. V lost 8 bases and J 6 bases, leaving 11 bases between the germline ends. The CDR3 is made up of 11 amino acids. CDR3 sequence (DNA): TGTGCCAGCGGGTCAGGGCGCGAGCAGTACTTC. Its translation is CASGSGREQYF.

This clonotype appeared a few times. The chain carries TRBV10-3 and TRBJ1-5; 7 nucleotides line up with TRBD1. The junction had 8 bases not matched to a gene; V was cut back by 2 bases and J by 4 bases. Germline V CDR1 and CDR2: ENHRY, SYGVKD. CDR3 size: 16 residues. The CDR3 loop reads CAISEEGGRGNQPQHF. As DNA, the CDR3 is TGTGCCATCAGTGAGGAGGGTGGCAGGGGGAATCAGCCCCAGCATTTT.

In this sample, this clonotype turned up a few times. The rearrangement links TRBV5-4 to TRBJ2-3; no clear D. The CDR3 runs to 14 residues. The germline V gene has CDR1 SGHNT and CDR2 YYREEE (reference sequence). Trimming shortened V by 4 bases and J by 0 bases, and 9 bases separated the two germline ends. The CDR3 spells CASSLPRSTDTQYF. The CDR3 DNA reads as TGTGCCAGCAGCCTTCCTCGAAGCACAGATACGCAGTATTTT.

This clonotype was recorded a few times. DNA for the CDR3: TGCAGTGCTGAACTAGCGGGACTCTACAATGAGCAGTTCTTC. This sequence encodes CSAELAGLYNEQFF. The V call is TRBV20-1, the J call TRBJ2-1, with 10 bases fitting TRBD2. Germline V gives CDR1 DFQATT, CDR2 SNEGSKA (reference sequence). J gave up 3 bases and V 5 bases, and 4 bases lay outside the gene matches. The CDR3 extends over 14 amino acids.

This clonotype was detected a few times. The chain links TRBV21-1 to TRBJ2-7. TRBV21-1 is marked as a pseudogene. The CDR3 is made up of 17 amino acids. The CDR3 coding sequence is TGTGCCAGCAGCAATCTAGACTTTGGAGACACCTCCTACGAGCAGTACTTC. This codes for CASSNLDFGDTSYEQYF.

The rearrangement links TRBV28 to TRBJ2-7, with D possibly being TRBD1 or TRBD2 (6 bases each). With 4 bases removed from V and 4 bases from J, the gap between germline ends came to 26 bases. CDR1 and CDR2 from the germline V gene are MDHEN and SYDVKM. The CDR3 covers 18 residues. CDR3 nucleotide sequence: TGTGCCAGCAGTTCCGGGACGGCCCTAGGCCGGAGGGGGTACGAGCAGTACTTC. Translation gives CASSSGTALGRRGYEQYF.

This sequence joins TRBV6-2 or TRBV6-3 and TRBJ2-5, with a weak D call TRBD2 (6 bases). This CDR3 has 14 residues. The germline CDR1 and CDR2 sequences are MNHEY and SVGEGT. V lost 5 bases and J lost 2, with 12 bases in between. The CDR3 region has the DNA TGTGCCAGCAGTCGGGACTGGCAACAAGAGACCCAGTACTTC. Translation: CASSRDWQQETQYF.

This clonotype has a handful of counts. The chain uses TRBV10-3 and TRBJ2-7; perhaps TRBD1 as D (7 bases). The V gene's germline CDR1 is ENHRY and CDR2 SYGVKD. Trimming shortened V by 0 bases and J by 2 bases, and 11 bases separated the two germline ends. The CDR3 runs 15 residues. The CDR3 protein is CAISESVRGAYEQYF. The CDR3 DNA reads TGTGCCATCAGTGAGTCAGTCAGGGGGGCCTACGAGCAGTACTTC.

This chain connects TRBV12-3 or TRBV12-4 to TRBJ2-2; a possible D gene is TRBD2 (5 bases). The CDR3 length is 16 residues. The germline V and J ends were trimmed by 3 bases and 0 bases, with 11 bases remaining between them. CDR3 sequence reads: CASSFRGSANTGELFF. In DNA, the CDR3 is TGTGCCAGCAGTTTTAGAGGGTCCGCGAACACCGGGGAGCTGTTTTTT.

This clonotype turned up a few times. The chain has TRBV10-3 and TRBJ2-3, with 7 bases aligning to TRBD2. From germline, CDR1 is ENHRY and CDR2 SYGVKD. The J segment lost 1 base and the V segment lost 4 bases, leaving 5 bases of the junction unmatched. The CDR3 totals 15 residues. The CDR3 protein is CAISGVAGGTDTQYF. Here the CDR3 DNA reads TGTGCCATCAGTGGGGTAGCGGGCGGCACAGATACGCAGTATTTT.

The chain combines TRBV6-1 with TRBJ1-4; no clear D. Germline CDR1 MNHNS, CDR2 SASEGT. Trimming cost V 4 bases and J 4 bases, with 10 bases left between them. The CDR3 sequence is 14 residues long. CDR3 coding DNA: TGTGCCAGCAGTGTACGGGGAGGTAATGAAAAACTGTTTTTT. It codes for CASSVRGGNEKLFF.

This clonotype was seen more than once but under ten times. This chain joins TRBV10-3 and TRBJ2-7, with 10 bases matching TRBD2. Germline CDR1 and CDR2: ENHRY and SYGVKD. The CDR3 has 13 residues. The V segment lost 5 bases and the J segment 5 bases; nucleotides outside the gene matches: 3. The CDR3 nucleotides read TGTGCCATCAGTTTAGCGGGAGGTGACGAGCAGTACTTC. Translating gives CAISLAGGDEQYF.

In its sample, this clonotype was seen a few times. The rearrangement uses TRBV6-2 or TRBV6-3 and TRBJ1-1, with D tentatively TRBD1 (6 bases). The CDR3 is 13 residues long. The V end lost 6 bases, the J end lost 1 base, and 9 bases lay between the germline ends. Germline CDR1 and CDR2: MNHEY and SVGEGT. CDR3 DNA sequence: TGTGCCAGCAGAATGGGACAGAACACTGAAGCTTTCTTT. Amino acid sequence: CASRMGQNTEAFF.

V gene TRBV7-9 combines with J gene TRBJ1-6; D unclear. This CDR3 is built from 12 residues. V lost 5 bases and J lost 5, with 4 bases in between. Germline V gene lookup returns CDR1 SEHNR and CDR2 FQNEAQ (reference sequence). CDR3 region: CASSQDNSPLHF. The CDR3 coding sequence is TGTGCCAGCAGCCAGGATAATTCACCCCTCCACTTT.

The rearrangement links TRBV28 to TRBJ2-3, with D unclear. The CDR3 has 13 residues. Germline V gives CDR1 MDHEN, CDR2 SYDVKM. The V end lost 10 bases, the J end lost 1 base, and 12 bases lay between the germline ends. The CDR3 sequence: CAIGHGGTDTQYF. DNA of the CDR3: TGTGCCATCGGCCACGGAGGCACAGATACGCAGTATTTT.

The CDR3: CASSGDINSPLHF. As DNA, the CDR3 is TGTGCCAGCAGTGGGGACATTAATTCACCCCTCCACTTT. V usage is TRBV12-3 or TRBV12-4 and J usage is TRBJ1-6, with D tentatively TRBD1 (6 bases). The CDR3 contains 13 residues. Trimming shortened V by 5 bases and J by 6 bases, and 8 bases separated the two germline ends.

A few counts support this clonotype. The chain uses TRBV29-1 and TRBJ2-2; tentative D call: TRBD2 (5 bases). The CDR3 length is 12 residues. Germline V gene lookup returns CDR1 SQVTM and CDR2 ANQGSEA. V lost 7 bases, J lost 6 bases, and 12 bases lay in between. CDR3 sequence reads: CSGGNSAGELFF. CDR3 coding DNA: TGCAGCGGAGGGAATTCGGCCGGGGAGCTGTTTTTT.

This clonotype was detected a few times. The chain is built from TRBV29-1 and TRBJ1-2, with D possibly being TRBD1 (6 bases). This CDR3 has 13 amino acids. The germline CDR1 and CDR2 sequences are SQVTM and ANQGSEA. Trimming pared 6 bases from V and 1 base from J, leaving 12 bases between. The CDR3 is CSVAKGDNYGYTF. In nucleotides, the CDR3 is TGCAGCGTCGCAAAGGGGGATAACTATGGCTACACCTTC.

The genes are TRBV10-3 and TRBJ2-7, with 11 bases aligning to TRBD2. This CDR3 has 15 amino acids. V was clipped by 5 bases and J by 0 bases; unmatched bases: 3. Germline CDR1 reads ENHRY; CDR2 reads SYGVKD. The CDR3, as DNA: TGTGCCATCAGTCGGACTAGCGGGCGCTCCTACGAGCAGTACTTC. Translating it yields CAISRTSGRSYEQYF.

The CDR3 DNA sequence: TGTGCCAGCTCACCTCCGGTGGTAGCGGGGGCAGATACGCAGTATTTT. Translated, it gives CASSPPVVAGADTQYF. The chain carries TRBV18 and TRBJ2-3; TRBD2 agrees at 9 bases. Trimming took 3 bases from V and 4 from J; bases not matched to a gene: 8. The CDR3 is 16 residues long. Per germline, CDR1 KGHSH and CDR2 LQKENI.